The clone carrying this TCR beta chain was seen only a few times. Generated by immunoSEQ multiplex PCR, the TCRdb table keeps only in-frame clones and is missing some. The table records 69,000 or so clones, about 94% of them present only once. The data stem from a study of control samples from healthy donors and cancer patients. This CDR3 region has 14 residues. Germline V lookup: CDR1 SNHLY, CDR2 FYNNEI. V lost 7 bases to trimming and J lost 7 bases, with 14 bases between them. This receptor was taken from a woman in her twenties or thirties in good health. Sequenced input: blood. The genes are TRBV2 and TRBJ1-6; D might be TRBD1 (5 bases). Here the CDR3 reads CASNQGLWNSPLHF. CDR3 coding DNA: TGTGCCAGCAATCAGGGATTATGGAATTCACCCCTCCACTTT.